This TCR beta chain was captured in a study of blood T cell repertoires in COVID-19. Germline V gene lookup returns CDR1 PRHDT and CDR2 FYEKMQ (reference sequence). Trimming stripped 1 base from V and 7 bases from J, with 7 bases between. The CDR3 has 13 residues. Sequencing was performed with immunoSEQ multiplex PCR; in TCRdb, only in-frame clones are kept and a portion is missing. The repertoire holds some 70,000 clones, around 87% seen once, with 8.3% in the top ten. The TCR sequence derives from a man aged 45 to 65 with active COVID-19. Input material: peripheral blood. The chain uses TRBV13 and TRBJ2-2; D is unclear. The CDR3 DNA is TGTGCCAGCAGCTTAGAGTCCAGCGGGGAGCTGTTTTTT. This encodes CASSLESSGELFF.